A single TCR beta chain is shown here with its context. This CDR3 contains 18 residues. Germline values: CDR1 SEHNR, CDR2 FQNEAQ (reference sequence). The V end was cut by 4 bases, the J end by 1 base, with 22 bases between. Clones were read by immunoSEQ multiplex PCR, and TCRdb kept only the in-frame ones, dropping some. The sample lists around 130,000 clones, 65% to 90% occurring once. This entry belongs to a study of identifying expanded T cells in peripheral blood. The rearrangement links TRBV7-9 to TRBJ2-5; perhaps TRBD1 as D (5 bases). The sequencing input was blood. The clonotype was recovered from a person between 18 and 75 years old in good health. This CDR3 reads CASSSGPLNSALQETQYF. The CDR3 region has the DNA TGTGCCAGCAGCTCAGGGCCCCTTAATTCCGCCCTCCAAGAGACCCAGTACTTC.